A selection of T cell receptor beta chains follows, all from one sample in a study of blood T cell repertoires in COVID-19. Sequenced by immunoSEQ multiplex PCR; TCRdb stores in-frame clones only, minus some. Counted here are around 140,000 clones, about 92% occurring once; the ten biggest clones make up 1.5% to 2%. Sequencing was performed on peripheral blood. These receptor sequences come from a human donor in a cohort sampled during active COVID-19. CDR3s include the opening cysteine and the closing phenylalanine or tryptophan. Fields, in order: J gene, V gene, clone size, CDR3 protein. Clone sizes are given selectively: once, few, many, or a class where the clone is expanded.

>TRBJ1-2|TRBV19|.
CASSPGTGFLYGYTF
>TRBJ2-5|TRBV5-1|.
CASSLVGGGAGETQYF
>TRBJ2-3|TRBV19|.
CASSRDRETDTQYF
>TRBJ2-1|TRBV18|few
CASSPDRSSYNEQFF
>TRBJ2-3|TRBV27|.
CASSPRVAGGPLGTDTQYF
>TRBJ2-5|TRBV12-3/TRBV12-4|.
CASSYSFGETQYF
>TRBJ2-2|TRBV2|.
CASIPDRNTGELFF
>TRBJ2-7|TRBV7-9|.
CASSLPSGGASEQYF
>TRBJ2-7|TRBV11-2|.
CASSSGQGIYEQYF
>TRBJ1-5|TRBV6-2/TRBV6-3|.
CASSSDINQPQHF
>TRBJ1-2|TRBV5-6|.
CASSSRDRGLPLYGHTF
>TRBJ1-2|TRBV5-4|.
CASSLDGGSYGYTF
>TRBJ2-2|TRBV4-1|.
CASSRITGYTGELFF
>TRBJ2-1|TRBV5-1|.
CASSQGTSGGNEQFF
>TRBJ2-7|TRBV4-2|.
CASSHVLETYEQYF
>TRBJ1-4|TRBV7-9|.
CASSRDEVLNEKLFF
>TRBJ2-5|TRBV7-8|.
CASSLLQGVQETQYF
>TRBJ1-4|TRBV6-5|.
CASSYAGTGSRKLFF
>TRBJ2-5|TRBV7-9|.
CASSQGHPQETQYF
>TRBJ1-1|TRBV7-2|.
CASSFGGAPAFF
>TRBJ2-3|TRBV10-3|.
CAISQRGSPGDTQYF
>TRBJ1-2|TRBV19|few
CASGHNYGYTF
>TRBJ2-7|TRBV18|.
CASSPAGAYEQYF
>TRBJ2-5|TRBV6-4|few
CASSGRGGKETQYF
>TRBJ2-3|TRBV12-3/TRBV12-4|.
CASSLELVDTQYF
>TRBJ1-2|TRBV6-6|.
CASSPDRGHGYTF
>TRBJ2-7|TRBV6-2/TRBV6-3|once
CASSYSTSSYEQYF
>TRBJ1-1|TRBV9|.
CASSVARVDTEAFF
>TRBJ1-2|TRBV9|.
CASSDLGTNYGYTF
>TRBJ1-1|TRBV5-5|.
CASSTTGFEAFF
>TRBJ2-7|TRBV4-2|.
CASSQDLGGGSYEQYF
>TRBJ2-7|TRBV6-1|few
CASSDRYKSYEQYF
>TRBJ2-3|TRBV29-1|once
CSVVGPPGDTQYF
>TRBJ2-5|TRBV5-1|.
CASSRQGLQETQYF
>TRBJ1-4|TRBV6-5|once
CASTYNGGAEEKLFF
>TRBJ2-1|TRBV4-3|.
CASSHGDSLSYNEQFF
>TRBJ2-5|TRBV5-1|.
CASSLAGTSGETQYF
>TRBJ1-6|TRBV7-2|.
CASSSTGTALVNSPLHF
>TRBJ2-5|TRBV5-1|.
CASSLFPQGKETQYF
>TRBJ1-3|TRBV19|.
CASSRGISGNTIYF
>TRBJ2-3|TRBV7-3|.
CASSLGGATDTQYF
>TRBJ2-1|TRBV6-1|.
CASSEPGLAGGREQFF
>TRBJ1-1|TRBV5-1|.
CASSLQGAATEAFF
>TRBJ1-2|TRBV15|.
CATSRAGQNYGYTF
>TRBJ2-5|TRBV19|.
CASSGGLAGQETQYF
>TRBJ1-1|TRBV6-6|.
CASSTHRDTEAFF
>TRBJ2-1|TRBV7-9|.
CASSSWRTLNEQFF
>TRBJ1-1|TRBV9|.
CASSPPTDTEAFF
>TRBJ2-3|TRBV29-1|.
CSARGLPDRSEIPQYF
>TRBJ1-2|TRBV25-1|.
CASSEPGTGFGYTF
>TRBJ2-3|TRBV10-2|.
CASKTSGGGTDTQYF
>TRBJ1-1|TRBV5-1|.
CASSDFRLNTEAFF
>TRBJ2-5|TRBV6-2/TRBV6-3|.
CASSNRGPGGTQYF
>TRBJ2-7|TRBV7-7|.
CASSFRTDYEQYF
>TRBJ2-1|TRBV9|.
CASSVSQPHNEQFF
>TRBJ1-1|TRBV6-5|.
CASSLQGGAFEAFF